A selection of T cell receptor beta chains follows, all from one sample in a study of technical replicates of blood from a few donors. Some clones are missing from TCRdb's copy, which holds only in-frame ones; the method was immunoSEQ multiplex PCR. The sample has around 83,000 clones, 80% to 95% seen once; the top ten hold approximately 0.4%. Sequencing was performed on T cells isolated from PBMCs. These receptors were obtained from a human donor in good health. Some clones in this sample may be carry-over from other donors' samples. Both conserved end residues are part of each CDR3. A D gene is named only where the DNA matches it firmly. A row's size may be missing; if present it is once, few, many or a size class.

>.|TRBD1|TRBJ1-2|TRBV9
CASSLGQGAYGYTF
TGTGCCAGCAGCCTAGGACAGGGGGCCTATGGCTACACCTTC
>.|.|TRBJ2-1|TRBV29-1
CSVNLYNEQFF
TGCAGCGTTAATCTTTACAATGAGCAGTTCTTC
>once|.|TRBJ2-6|TRBV21-1
CASSKAGLAGGDSGANVLTF
TGTGCCAGCAGCAAAGCCGGACTAGCGGGAGGGGACTCTGGGGCCAACGTCCTGACTTTC
>.|.|TRBJ1-1|TRBV6-5
CASRRQNEAFF
TGTGCCAGCCGAAGACAGAATGAAGCTTTCTTT
>.|TRBD2|TRBJ2-2|TRBV4-1
CASSQVLAGGGTGELFF
TGCGCCAGCAGCCAAGTCCTAGCGGGAGGGGGCACCGGGGAGCTGTTTTTT
>.|TRBD2|TRBJ2-2|TRBV11-2
CASSLDRLASGELFF
TGTGCCAGCAGCTTAGATCGACTAGCTTCGGGGGAGCTGTTTTTT
>.|.|TRBJ2-7|TRBV4-2
CASSSTQGFRMYEQYF
TGTGCCAGCAGCTCTACCCAGGGGTTCAGGATGTACGAGCAGTACTTC
>.|.|TRBJ2-7|TRBV19
CASSRDFRKHYEQYF
TGTGCCAGTAGTAGGGACTTTAGAAAGCACTACGAGCAGTACTTC
>.|TRBD1|TRBJ1-2|TRBV2
CASSTRTGSFYGYTF
TGTGCCAGCAGTACCCGGACAGGGAGCTTCTATGGCTACACCTTC
>.|TRBD2|TRBJ2-1|TRBV6-5
CASRGLAYNEQFF
TGTGCCAGCAGGGGACTAGCCTACAATGAGCAGTTCTTC
>.|TRBD2|TRBJ2-7|TRBV27
CASSLYGAGGPNEQYF
TGTGCCAGCAGTTTATATGGGGCGGGAGGGCCCAACGAGCAGTACTTC
>once|.|TRBJ1-6|TRBV5-1
CASSDDRSSYNSPLHF
TGCGCCAGCAGCGACGACAGGAGCTCCTATAATTCACCCCTCCACTTT
>.|.|TRBJ1-5|TRBV6-5
CASSNTGINQPQHF
TGTGCCAGCAGTAATACAGGGATCAATCAGCCCCAGCATTTT
>.|.|TRBJ2-7|TRBV5-1
CASSLGRGNEEQYF
TGCGCCAGCAGCTTGGGCCGGGGTAATGAGGAGCAGTACTTC
>.|TRBD2|TRBJ2-3|TRBV9
CASSVSGSDTQYF
TGTGCCAGCAGCGTAAGCGGGAGCGATACGCAGTATTTT
>once|TRBD2|TRBJ2-2|TRBV30
CASTTSGRGTGELFF
TGTGCCTCTACGACTAGCGGGAGAGGGACCGGGGAGCTGTTTTTT
>.|TRBD2|TRBJ2-1|TRBV18
CASSPGLAGSSDSYNEQFF
TGTGCCAGCTCACCCGGCCTAGCGGGATCATCTGACTCCTACAATGAGCAGTTCTTC
>.|TRBD2|TRBJ2-7|TRBV4-3
CASSQSLAGEGYEQYF
TGCGCCAGCAGCCAGTCTCTAGCGGGAGAAGGGTACGAGCAGTACTTC
>.|TRBD2|TRBJ2-1|TRBV5-1
CASSPGLGNNNEQFF
TGCGCCAGCAGCCCGGGACTAGGGAATAACAATGAGCAGTTCTTC
>.|TRBD2|TRBJ2-7|TRBV28
CASSPRTSGRQNEQYF
TGTGCCAGCAGTCCCCGGACTAGCGGGAGGCAAAACGAGCAGTACTTC
>.|.|TRBJ2-1|TRBV5-1
CASSLINPRDNEQFF
TGCGCCAGCAGCCTGATTAATCCGAGGGACAATGAGCAGTTCTTC
>.|TRBD2|TRBJ2-1|TRBV7-3
CASSSGLVGVGEQFF
TGTGCCAGCAGTTCCGGACTAGTAGGGGTTGGTGAGCAGTTCTTC
>.|TRBD2|TRBJ2-1|TRBV5-4
CASSRKREVYEQFF
TGTGCCAGCAGCAGGAAGCGGGAGGTATATGAGCAGTTCTTC
>.|TRBD1|TRBJ2-7|TRBV6-1
CASRQGTAVIYEQYF
TGTGCCAGCAGACAGGGGACAGCAGTCATCTACGAGCAGTACTTC
>.|TRBD1|TRBJ1-5|TRBV28
CASSRGTGTYSNQPQHF
TGTGCCAGCAGTAGAGGGACAGGGACGTATAGCAATCAGCCCCAGCATTTT
>.|TRBD1|TRBJ2-1|TRBV5-4
CASRSTGGVETSYNEQFF
TGTGCCAGCAGATCCACAGGGGGCGTGGAGACATCCTACAATGAGCAGTTCTTC
>once|TRBD2|TRBJ2-4|TRBV6-5
CASSLSGLAGKNIQYF
TGTGCCAGCAGTTTGAGCGGGCTAGCGGGAAAAAACATTCAGTACTTC
>once|.|TRBJ2-3|TRBV7-9
CASSPITPALTDTQYF
TGTGCCAGCAGCCCGATTACTCCCGCACTCACAGATACGCAGTATTTT